This TCR beta chain was identified during a study of Tregs in tolerant kidney transplant recipients. Study-level background: Related graft donors supplied nonmyeloablative bone marrow transplants, and mixed chimerism was transient.

This table comes from immunoSEQ multiplex PCR, and its TCRdb copy is limited to in-frame clones, with some not included. In the table there are fewer than 100,000 clones, roughly 90% of which are singletons. CD4+CD25+CD127- Tregs, CD4+CD25- non-Tregs, CD4 and CD8 cells were sorted. This CDR3 has 16 residues. The ends were cut back, 0 bases at V and 0 bases at J, with 9 bases in the middle. Germline assignment: CDR1 GTSNPN and CDR2 SVGIG (reference sequence). Whole-study results and caveats: In tolerant patients, donor-specific Tregs outgrew total Tregs, suggesting antigen-driven expansion. No direct test of biological reproducibility was done here.

This clone has a single count. Its specificity is not known. The J gene is TRBJ2-6, the V gene TRBV30; D remains unclear. This clonotype was sampled from a human donor who received a combined kidney and bone marrow transplant. Specimen: Tregs from blood, collected before the transplant. The CDR3 region has the DNA TGTGCCTGGAGTGTACGTGGGTTCTCTGGGGCCAACGTCCTGACTTTC. Translating gives CAWSVRGFSGANVLTF.